This entry describes one T cell receptor (beta chain). The specificity of this receptor is unknown. Per-base qualities were not stored, and no clone one base away is much larger. Other DNA sequences from this sample encode an identical CDR3 as well. CD8 naive samples were obtained by positive selection for CCR7 among CD45RO-negative cells, yielding a CD45RA+CCR7+ population from which TemRA cells were excluded. Healthy HIV-negative adults with no recently reported acute infections or vaccinations were included as donors. Every donor was a Caucasian adult living in Nashville, Tennessee, USA. Blood was obtained by leukapheresis, after which PBMCs were separated by Ficoll-Histopaque density gradient centrifugation and cryopreserved in liquid nitrogen vapor phase. Analytical flow cytometry was used to check the purity and quantity of each magnetically sorted T cell population. Each sorted fraction had its genomic DNA isolated and then quantified by UV absorbance on a Nanodrop 2000c.

Using the deep immunoSEQ assay, TCR CDR3 regions were amplified from genomic DNA by multiplex PCR. Extracted genomic DNA from each cell subset was spread evenly across all wells of several immunoSEQ 96-well plates, with each plate serving as a replicate. For sorted subsets, 150 to 250 ng genomic DNA, equal to about 30,000 T cell genomes, was loaded into each replicate PCR. Purified libraries were measured with a Qubit 3.0 fluorometer, size-checked on a Bioanalyzer 2100, and measured again with the KAPA Library Quantification kit. Every immunoSEQ 96-well plate was sequenced on a dedicated single-read 150-cycle Illumina NextSeq 550 flow cell. The study's own analysis went as follows. Because only junctional sequences without quality scores were contained in the immunoSEQ output, filtering matching that applied to full-length reads could not be performed. Sequences were annotated with PyIR, a Python wrapper for IgBLAST v1.9, and V/J genes and CDR3 were assigned using IMGT germline references. Reads with weak V/J assignments (E-value above 1e-6), missing CDR3, stop codons, out-of-frame junctions, or ambiguous translated residues were removed. V3J clonotypes were defined as sequences sharing an identical inferred V gene, J gene, and CDR3 amino acid sequence. To compute the percentage overlap between repertoires, the number of shared unique clonotypes was divided by the size of the smaller repertoire. Repertoire richness was assessed with RTK rarefaction, the Chao1 estimator, and Recon v2.1 estimates of unobserved clonotypes. For all TCRbeta clonotypes obtained by the gDNA method from a few donors, generation probabilities were computed with OLGA. Not all clones reach the TCRdb copy of this immuneACCESS table, which keeps in-frame sequences only. Checked studies attribute under half of the gap to unresolved V genes and leave the rest unexplained. The V and J calls and the clone size are those of that table, but D and trimming were determined from the DNA. This sample is represented by about 2.1 million clones; roughly 93% of them were singletons. Approximately 1.6% of the sample rests with the top ten.

This record belongs to a study of shared clonotypes between healthy human individuals (dated by TCRdb to 2018 to 2021). Concerning the study at large: The cohort included three men and a couple of women between 18 and 49 years of age. For each donor, CD4 naive and CD4 memory were each given three plates, CD8 naive was given two plates, and CD8 memory was given one plate. To estimate repertoire size and how much clonotype sharing occurs between individuals, the study deeply sequenced the blood TCR repertoires of five or six healthy adults. Different laboratories and diverse techniques were used to prepare libraries and sequence TCR repertoires, to increase sequencing depth and limit assay-specific biases. Each donor's leukapheresis produced roughly between roughly 0.94 and 9.5 billion PBMCs. Results and caveats for the whole study, not just this receptor: Estimated clonotype richness was generally larger for naive than for memory subsets. Sharing across a handful of donors was observed for approximately 5% of naive CD4, 3% to 4% of naive CD8, over 2% of memory CD4, and around 0.4% of memory CD8 clonotypes. Compared with non-shared clonotypes, the clonotypes found in all four sorted-subset donors had higher generation probabilities. Sampling was limited to blood, and TCR repertoires in tissue likely differ from TCR repertoires in blood. Incomplete sequencing was indicated by rarefaction of sorted-subset datasets, despite the large sequencing depth. Pairwise subsampling indicated that sequencing depth was expected to affect the degree of clonotype sharing among donors. Because the study included a small number of donors, the genetic and exposure-history diversity represented was limited.

This receptor was taken from a man aged 18 to 30 in good health. Some clones in this sample may be carry-over from other donors' samples. Sequenced: naive CD8+ T cells from PBMCs. The cell subset or site label corresponds to: CD45RA+CCR7+.

The DNA sequence follows: TGTGCCTGGAGTGTCGGGACTGAAGCTTTCTTT. It translates as CAWSVGTEAFF. The chain is encoded by TRBV30 joined to TRBJ1-1; the D gene assignment is ambiguous. From the cysteine up to the phenylalanine, the CDR3 has a length of 11 residues. CDR3 DNA is the only sequence kept; it has 33 bases, read in frame from the first base. Cut back by 0 bases and 5 bases, the V and J ends lie 4 bases apart. CDR1 and CDR2 were assigned from the germline V gene (reference sequence) as GTSNPN and SVGIG. When the CDR3 is completed using the reference TRBV30 and TRBJ1-1 genes on either side, the full variable domain is SQTIHQWPATLVQPVGSPLSLECTVEGTSNPNLYWYRQAAGRGLQLLFYSVGIGQISSEVPQNLSASRPQDRQFILSSKKLLLSDSGFYLCAWSVGTEAFFGQGTRLTVV.